This TCR beta chain derives from a study of identical twins (TCRdb year 2016). In the study overall: The study deep-sequenced TCR alpha and beta repertoires from monozygotic twins, unrelated adults of various ages and cord blood to test whether fetal clonotypes persist. Replicate twin experiments were performed at different times using different library preparation protocols to rule out contamination.

Library prep was done by 5' RACE. Instrument used: Illumina HiSeq 2000. Template switching introduced a universal primer binding site; the final cDNA contained a unique molecular identifier, enabling accurate counting of TCR cDNA molecules. Specific primers in the conserved constant-segment region were used to synthesize first-strand cDNA for the TCR alpha and beta chains. Each cDNA library was double barcoded, with a SMART-Mk sample barcode plus Illumina barcodes, to control for contamination. TruSeq adapter sequences and Illumina sample barcodes were added in two successive PCR steps. The Illumina HiSeq platform was used with custom primers to sequence TCR alpha and beta cDNA libraries. In the authors' own workflow: MiGEC was used to process raw reads and extract unique molecular identifiers, and MiXCR was used to find CDR3 positions. Recombination models were inferred per individual with the repgenHMM and IGoR tools using an EM algorithm. Shared clonotype analysis was performed with the tcR package in R, normalizing sharing by the product of cloneset sizes. To study raw recombination free of thymic and clonal selection effects, out-of-frame nonproductive sequences were analyzed. The public reads were reprocessed in TCRdb via fastp at Q25 and MiXCR, keeping in-frame beta chains. For every CDR3 protein sequence, its rows merge into one entry that carries the most common genes and DNA. These V and J calls derive from TCRdb rather than the authors' analysis. This sample is represented by approximately 670,000 distinct CDR3 sequences; around 5.7% of them were singletons. Around 1.9% of the sample belongs to the ten largest clones.

On this clonotype: The specificity of this receptor is unknown. No base qualities exist here, and no much larger clone lies one base off it.

CDR1 and CDR2 (MNHEY, SVGAGI) derive from the germline V gene. The CDR3, cysteine through phenylalanine, is 15 amino acids long. The kept DNA is CDR3 alone, 45 bases in frame from the first base. V and J lose 0 bases and 4 bases, and a span of 13 bases separates them. General study outcomes and caveats: Invariant T cells such as MAIT and iNKT could partly confound zero-insertion analyses, though diverse VJ usage argued against this for most clonotypes. Out-of-frame TCR alpha sharing in monozygotic twins was systematically underestimated by recombination models, whereas sharing between unrelated individuals was in agreement with the recombination models. The excess sharing between twins in beta out-of-frame sequences was weaker because fewer shared sequences reduced the signal-to-noise ratio. Compared with coincidental sharing between unrelated individuals, an excess of low generation-probability sequences was observed among out-of-frame TCR alpha sequences shared between twins. Because the same donors could not be followed over many years, conclusions were based on cross-sectional statistical analysis. Abundant cord blood beta clonotypes had fewer insertions, young adult naive repertoires showed a similar but weaker trend, and memory repertoires showed no such trend.

All donors were healthy Caucasians. Three unrelated non-twin adults were also sequenced: a male aged 18 to 30, a male aged 50 to 60 and a female aged 50 to 60. Miltenyi CD45RO+ enrichment and human naive T-cell isolation kits were used to isolate memory (CD45RO+) and naive T cells from PBMC. This receptor was taken from a man aged 18 to 30 in good health. The V and J genes are TRBV6-5 and TRBJ2-7; the D gene assignment is perhaps TRBD1 or TRBD2, with each matching 5 bases. Sample: naive T cells sorted from blood. In the paper's terms, the cell subset or site label means: cells isolated with a human naive T-cell isolation kit. The sequence in DNA is TGTGCCAGCAGTTACTCGATGGGGGAGTTGTACGAGCAGTACTTC. It encodes CASSYSMGELYEQYF.